The 12 T cell receptor beta chains in this list originate from one sample, sequenced in a study of OX40 agonist ivuxolimab in advanced cancers. Libraries were prepared by immunoSEQ multiplex PCR; TCRdb keeps only in-frame clonotypes and omits some of them. Here the sample spans about 47,000 clones, around 84% being singletons. Specimen: CD4+ or CD8+ T cells sorted from blood, collected in a trial of the OX40 agonist ivuxolimab. The receptor source for this set is an adult with an advanced solid tumor such as melanoma, head and neck, liver or kidney cancer.

V usage is TRBV11-2 and J usage is TRBJ1-2, with unresolved D. Germline V gene lookup returns CDR1 SGHAT and CDR2 FQNNGV. The CDR3 has 12 amino acids. Deletions cut 5 bases from V and 6 bases from J, with 10 bases between. The CDR3 DNA reads as TGTGCCAGCAGCGGACTGGCCGATGGCTACACCTTC. Protein sequence: CASSGLADGYTF.

V usage is TRBV4-1 and J usage is TRBJ2-7; D gene unclear. The CDR3 has 14 amino acids. Germline CDR1 reads MGHRA; CDR2 reads YSYEKL. V lost 1 base and J lost 3, with 10 bases in between. CDR3 residues: CASSQAAWGYEQYF. CDR3 DNA sequence: TGCGCCAGCAGCCAAGCCGCCTGGGGCTACGAGCAGTACTTC.

The J gene is TRBJ1-2, the V gene TRBV7-6; D remains ambiguous. V lost 5 bases to trimming and J lost 8 bases, with 15 bases between them. This CDR3 region has 13 residues. Germline CDR1 and CDR2: SGHVS and FNYEAQ. Here the CDR3 reads CASSPRDSVGYTF. The CDR3 region has the DNA TGTGCCAGCAGCCCGCGGGATTCCGTGGGCTACACCTTC.

This sequence joins TRBV19 and TRBJ1-1, with D unresolved. With 6 bases removed from V and 3 bases from J, the gap between germline ends came to 17 bases. The CDR3 extends over 15 amino acids. Germline lookup yields CDR1 LNHDA and CDR2 SQIVND (reference sequence). CDR3 nucleotides: TGTGCCAGTAGCAACCGTGAGGATATGTACACTGAAGCTTTCTTT. This translates into CASSNREDMYTEAFF.

CDR3 residues: CASSGEGLAGRKEQFF. The CDR3 DNA sequence: TGTGCCAGCAGCGGAGAGGGACTAGCGGGGAGGAAAGAGCAGTTCTTC. The genes are TRBV7-9 and TRBJ2-1; 13 bases map to TRBD2. Trimming removed 5 bases from V and 10 bases from J; junction bases left unmatched: 11. Germline values: CDR1 SEHNR, CDR2 FQNEAQ (reference sequence). The CDR3 covers 16 residues.

This chain uses TRBV7-9 with TRBJ2-5; 8 nucleotides match TRBD2. The CDR3 is 16 residues long. V gave up 3 bases and J gave up 0 bases; unmatched junction bases: 6. CDR1 SEHNR and CDR2 FQNEAQ come from the germline V gene (reference sequence). In nucleotides, the CDR3 is TGTGCCAGCAGCTTCACCCCTAGCGGGTACCAAGAGACCCAGTACTTC. This encodes CASSFTPSGYQETQYF.

This chain joins TRBV5-8 and TRBJ2-7; possible D gene TRBD1, 5 bases. The CDR3 extends over 11 amino acids. Germline V lookup: CDR1 SGHTS, CDR2 YDEGEE. V was shortened by 9 bases and J by 9 bases, with 16 bases between the two germline ends. The CDR3 loop is CATPQGVGQYF. CDR3 bases: TGTGCCACTCCACAAGGGGTTGGGCAGTACTTC.

This clone was counted once. The chain employs TRBV30 and TRBJ1-4; D is ambiguous. CDR3 length: 15 residues. The V gene's germline CDR1 is GTSNPN and CDR2 SVGIG (reference sequence). V was shortened by 2 bases and J by 7 bases, with 17 bases between the two germline ends. The CDR3 sequence is CAWSSEKGLGEKLFF. The CDR3 coding sequence is TGTGCCTGGAGTTCCGAAAAGGGTTTAGGTGAAAAACTGTTTTTT.

This clone was recorded once. The sample contains more than one DNA sequence encoding this CDR3. CDR3 coding DNA: TGTGCCAGCAGCTTGGGGACAGGGAATCAGCCCCAGCATTTT. This sequence encodes CASSLGTGNQPQHF. The V gene is TRBV5-6, the J gene TRBJ1-5; TRBD1 aligns across 8 bases. With V trimmed by 0 bases and J by 4 bases, 0 bases remained unmatched. The germline V gene has CDR1 SGHDT and CDR2 YYEEEE. CDR3 length: 14 amino acids.

The chain carries TRBV9 and TRBJ2-3, with D possibly TRBD2 on 5 matching bases. The germline V and J ends were trimmed by 4 bases and 4 bases, with 13 bases remaining between them. CDR1 is SGDLS and CDR2 is YYNGEE in the germline V gene. This CDR3 is 14 amino acids long. The DNA of the CDR3 is TGTGCCAGCAGCCCAGGCGGGCCCGCAGATACGCAGTATTTT. It codes for CASSPGGPADTQYF.

The rearrangement joins TRBV6-5 to TRBJ1-5; D is unresolved. V was pared by 6 bases and J by 2 bases, with 11 bases between. The CDR3 is 14 amino acids. Germline V gives CDR1 MNHEY, CDR2 SVGAGI. CDR3 nucleotide sequence: TGTGCCAGCAGCCCCTCGGTTGGCAATCAGCCCCAGCATTTT. Encoded protein: CASSPSVGNQPQHF.

Comments on this clone: One end of the junction is discordant with germline, which a read error may explain. The CDR3 DNA sequence: TGTACCAGCAGCCAAGATATTAGCGGCACAGATACGCAGTATTTT. Translated, it gives CTSSQDISGTDTQYF. V is TRBV4-2 and J is TRBJ2-3; a weak D match, TRBD2 (5 bases). This CDR3 has 15 residues. Germline V gives CDR1 LGHNA, CDR2 YNFKEQ.